This TCR beta chain was obtained from a study of spatial heterogeneity in lung cancer (dated by TCRdb to the late 2010s). For context, the study as a whole: Beta-chain transcripts were consistently detected in greater numbers than alpha-chain transcripts, which likely reflects a higher abundance of beta-chain transcripts. In tumor regions, TCR transcript counts showed a strong correlation with a T cell transcriptional module score derived from matched bulk RNA-seq. In the raw uncorrected reads, each unique combination of TCR and UMI appeared more than ten times on average. In non-small cell lung cancer, the study quantitatively compared TCR alpha and beta repertoires across several tumor regions, matched nontumor lung, and blood. Nonsynonymous mutation counts, determined by whole-exome sequencing of tumor tissue, were related to features of the TCR repertoire. At surgery, both alpha and beta chains were TCR-sequenced in roughly 200 tumor regions, fewer than 85 matched nontumor lung samples and just over 55 PBMC samples. Study-level results and caveats: Confirming at a functional level the hypothesis that regional TCRs recognize regional mutations was considered to require additional single-cell paired TCR alpha and beta sequencing. The tumor nonsynonymous mutation count correlated with the number of expanded intratumoral alpha and beta TCRs. TCR-seq was estimated to cover only roughly 7% of tumor T cells for alpha chains and roughly 14% for beta chains. The count of ubiquitous expanded TCRs correlated with the count of ubiquitous nonsynonymous mutations, and the count of regional expanded TCRs correlated with the count of regional nonsynonymous mutations.

Counted from cysteine to phenylalanine, this CDR3 has 14 amino acids. CDR3 DNA is the only sequence kept; it has 42 bases, read in frame from the first base. Via the germline V gene (reference sequence), CDR1 is LNHDA and CDR2 SQIVND. The germline V end is reduced by 5 bases and the J end by 3 bases; junction bases left unmatched: 3. This clonotype occurred many times. Its target antigen remains unknown. One base away there is no much larger clone; base qualities are not given. Library preparation was by 5' RACE. Sequencing took place on a NextSeq 500. In the TCR library protocol, a unique molecular identifier was attached to each TCR cDNA molecule so that PCR and sequencing errors could be corrected. The authors' pipeline ran thus. Decombinator tools were used for TCR identification, UMI-based error correction and CDR3 extraction. Expanded TCRs were defined as those above a frequency of 2 per 1,000, corresponding to the top 1% of the tumor frequency distribution. Expanded tumor TCRs were classed as regional if statistically deemed absent (corrected P<0.05) from at least one tumor region, otherwise ubiquitous. Renyi diversity was computed with the R vegan package after each repertoire had been subsampled 100 times to 5,000 TCRs. CDR3 similarity networks were constructed using string-kernel similarity of amino acid triplets, with links drawn between CDR3s whose pairwise similarity was above 0.82. TCRdb itself trimmed the public reads at Q25 with fastp, ran MiXCR and retained productive beta chains. One record per CDR3 amino acid sequence lists the most common genes and DNA. In this record, the V and J calls reflect TCRdb's handling and not the investigators' own analysis. The sample includes 9,000 to 13,000 distinct CDR3 sequences, with approximately 8% observed a single time. 19% of the sample is taken by the ten largest.

This specimen's time point label, interpreted: sample taken at primary tumor resection. Samples were obtained from approximately 70 patients with early-stage, untreated non-small cell lung cancer from the lung TRACERx cohort. Whole RNA extracted from tumor and nontumor lung tissue, or from cryopreserved PBMC samples, was used for TCR sequencing without cell sorting. Only patients with enough RNA available from two or more tumor regions were chosen for TCR sequencing. A lung pathologist reviewed the tumor and adjacent nontumor lung specimens before the specimens were selected. The sample here was lung tumor tissue, taken at surgery. This sequence was found in a male donor with early-stage non-small cell lung cancer. The chain is made from TRBV19 and TRBJ2-3; TRBD2 lines up with 9 middle nucleotides. The DNA is as follows: TGTGCCAGTAGTCTCGGACTAGCGACAGATACGCAGTATTTT. It is translated as CASSLGLATDTQYF.